Sequencing of this T cell receptor (beta chain) was carried out in a study of blood T cell repertoires in COVID-19. For the study at large: COVID-19 samples, acute and convalescent, were from the United States, Italy and Spain. T cells, B-cell-depleted T cells, or PBMCs provided the cDNA or gDNA that served as material.

This clone was found once. TCRdb keeps only in-frame clones here, not all; method: immunoSEQ multiplex PCR. Of approximately 150,000 clones in the sample, about 86% were seen once. The ends were cut back, 6 bases at V and 4 bases at J, with 12 bases in the middle. The CDR3 loop spans 13 amino acids. CDR1 and CDR2 from the germline V gene are MDHEN and SYDVKM. This clonotype was obtained from a man in his sixties or seventies with acute or convalescent COVID-19. The rearrangement links TRBV28 to TRBJ1-1, with D unresolved. The sequencing sample was made of peripheral blood. DNA of the CDR3: TGTGCCAGCAGCCGATACAGCGGCACTGAAGCTTTCTTT. Encoded protein: CASSRYSGTEAFF.